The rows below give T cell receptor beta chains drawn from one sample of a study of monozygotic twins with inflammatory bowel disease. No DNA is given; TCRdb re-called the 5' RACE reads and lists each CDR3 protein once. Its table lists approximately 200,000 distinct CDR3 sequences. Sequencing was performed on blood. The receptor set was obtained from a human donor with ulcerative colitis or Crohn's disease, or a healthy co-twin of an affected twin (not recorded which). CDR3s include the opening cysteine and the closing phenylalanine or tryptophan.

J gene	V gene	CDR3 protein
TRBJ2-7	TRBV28	CASRTSSGNTYEQYF
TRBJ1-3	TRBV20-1	CSARDLASSGNTIYF
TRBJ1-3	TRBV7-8	CASSSRDPRTGERNTIYF
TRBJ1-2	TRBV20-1	CSARVGPWNYGYTF
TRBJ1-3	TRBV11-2	CASSGGTGVDTIYF
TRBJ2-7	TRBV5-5	CASSLISSYEQYF
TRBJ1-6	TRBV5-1	CASTPGTDNSPLHF
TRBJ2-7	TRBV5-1	CASSWTGSTGSYEQYF
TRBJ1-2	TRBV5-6	CASSLDLVADGYTF
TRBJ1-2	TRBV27	CASSLNGYGYTF
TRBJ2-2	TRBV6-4	CASSDSSSGELFF
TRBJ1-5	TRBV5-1	CASSPDLSNQPQHF
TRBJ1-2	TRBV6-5	CASSYGGKAEGGYTF
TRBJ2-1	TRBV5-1	CASSLRVGDYNEQFF
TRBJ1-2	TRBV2	CASRSGGLYGYTF
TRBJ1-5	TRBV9	CASSSSGGNQPQHF
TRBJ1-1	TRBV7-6	CASTPSGANTEAFF
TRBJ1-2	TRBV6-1	CASSRGGAGGWGYTF
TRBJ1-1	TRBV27	CASSKDGTEAFF
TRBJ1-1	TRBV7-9	CASIRPMNTEAFF
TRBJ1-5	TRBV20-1	CSAHRGGGNQPQHF
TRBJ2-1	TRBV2	CASSRTSGRDEQFF
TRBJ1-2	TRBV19	CASNSQSGTGYGYTF
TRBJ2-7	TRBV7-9	CASSKPGQNYEQYF
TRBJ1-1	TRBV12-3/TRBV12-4	CASSQQGAGNTEAFF
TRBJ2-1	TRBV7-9	CASSAPGQAGEQFF
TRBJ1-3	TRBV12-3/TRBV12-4	CASSRTGGNTIYF
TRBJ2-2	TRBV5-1	CASSESYSGTGELFF
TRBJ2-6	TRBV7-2	CASSIVATAGANVLTF
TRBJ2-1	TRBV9	CASSPTPGPRPKYNEQFF
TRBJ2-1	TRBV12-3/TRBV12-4	CASRIAGGNEQFF
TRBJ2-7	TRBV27	CASSMYQNYEQYF
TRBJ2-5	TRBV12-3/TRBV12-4	CASSQGQGIQETQYF
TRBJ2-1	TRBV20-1	CSARSPLLAGEEQFF
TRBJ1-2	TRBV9	CASSGDMTHGYTF
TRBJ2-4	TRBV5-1	CASSLGAEKNIQYF
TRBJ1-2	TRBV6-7	CASSYRGSTGSYTF
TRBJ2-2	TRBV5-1	CASSLGAGATGELFF
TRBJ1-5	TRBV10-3	CAISEDRQGNQPQHF
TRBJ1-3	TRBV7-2	CASSLDRVSGNTIYF
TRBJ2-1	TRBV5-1	CASSSPRQAPDNEQFF
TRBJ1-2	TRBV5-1	CASSLDVLAGSGYTF
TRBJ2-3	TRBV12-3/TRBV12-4	CASSLGTGMTDTQYF
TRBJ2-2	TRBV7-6	CASSLAAFRRELFF
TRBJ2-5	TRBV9	CASSKDWQETQYF
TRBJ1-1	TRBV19	CASSSYQGEYTEAFF
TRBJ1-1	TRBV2	CASSDGWITEAFF
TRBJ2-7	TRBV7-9	CASSLSRGGYEQYF
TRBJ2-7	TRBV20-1	CSARGMEQLHYEQYF
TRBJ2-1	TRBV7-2	CASSLGPTRDEQFF
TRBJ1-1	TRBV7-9	CASSLPQGAVTEAFF
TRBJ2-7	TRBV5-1	CASSPASYEQYF
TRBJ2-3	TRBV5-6	CASSSKTSRQPDTQYF
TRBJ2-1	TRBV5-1	CASRFGTSGVGEQFF
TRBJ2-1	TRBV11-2	CASSLGAGPGVNEQFF
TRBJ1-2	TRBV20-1	CSADFGTGYGYTF
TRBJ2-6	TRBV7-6	CASSSTGPGANVLTF
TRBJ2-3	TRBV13	CASSKLADTQYF
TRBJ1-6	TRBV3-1	CASSQGGGQYSPLHF